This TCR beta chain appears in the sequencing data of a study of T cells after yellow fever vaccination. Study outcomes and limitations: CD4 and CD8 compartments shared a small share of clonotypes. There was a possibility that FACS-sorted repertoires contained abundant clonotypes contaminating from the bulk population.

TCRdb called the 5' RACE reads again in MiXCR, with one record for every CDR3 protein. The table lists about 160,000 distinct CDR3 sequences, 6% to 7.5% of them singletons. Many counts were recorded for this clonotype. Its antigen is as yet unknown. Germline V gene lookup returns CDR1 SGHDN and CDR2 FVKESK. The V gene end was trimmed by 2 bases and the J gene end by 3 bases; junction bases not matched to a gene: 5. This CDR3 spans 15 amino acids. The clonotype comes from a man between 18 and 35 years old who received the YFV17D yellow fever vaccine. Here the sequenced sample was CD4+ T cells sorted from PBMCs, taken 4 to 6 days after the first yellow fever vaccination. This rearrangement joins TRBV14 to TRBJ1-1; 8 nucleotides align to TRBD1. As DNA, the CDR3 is TGTGCCAGCAGCCAACTGACAGGGGCATACACTGAAGCTTTCTTT. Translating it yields CASSQLTGAYTEAFF. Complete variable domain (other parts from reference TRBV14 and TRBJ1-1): EAGVTQFPSHSVIEKGQTVTLRCDPISGHDNLYWYRRVMGKEIKFLLHFVKESKQDESGMPNNRFLAERTGGTYSTLKVQPAELEDSGVYFCASSQLTGAYTEAFFGQGTRLTVV.